The present T cell receptor (beta chain) was sequenced within a study of blood T cell repertoires in COVID-19. Overall study context: Samples representing acute and convalescent COVID-19 were sourced from the United States, Italy and Spain. Sources were T cells, B-cell-depleted T cells, or PBMCs; the material itself was cDNA or gDNA.

The CDR3 loop spans 13 amino acids. V was clipped by 3 bases and J by 1 base, with 6 bases between them. Germline-derived CDR1 and CDR2 are SEHNR and FQNEAQ (reference sequence). How the authors handled the data: Estimation of nucleated cell counts relied on the amplification of reference gene primers. Clones were read by immunoSEQ multiplex PCR, and TCRdb kept only the in-frame ones, dropping some. V, J and clone size were drawn from that table, and D and trimming were deduced from the DNA. The table shows about 76,000 clones, with over 70% occurring only once. The V call is TRBV7-9, the J call TRBJ1-2; D not resolved. The sequenced material came from peripheral blood. The TCR sequence derives from a man aged 70-80 years with acute or convalescent COVID-19. DNA for the CDR3: TGTGCCAGCAGCTTGGAGGGTAACTATGGCTACACCTTC. Its protein product is CASSLEGNYGYTF.